This T cell receptor beta chain was sequenced in a study of cytomegalovirus exposure and HLA in healthy donors. 60 Vbeta and 13 Jbeta primers were used in PCR. Clones were sequenced by immunoSEQ multiplex PCR, and TCRdb holds only the in-frame ones, with some missing. The sample lists about 200,000 clones, approximately 83% occurring once. This clone has only one observation. This receptor was identified in a boy under 10 years old in good health and CMV-seronegative. The sample was PBMCs.

DNA of the CDR3: TGTGCCTGGAGTGTACCTCCGCACACCTCCTACGAGCAGTACTTC. Translating it yields CAWSVPPHTSYEQYF. This chain links TRBV30 with TRBJ2-7; D is ambiguous. V was clipped by 0 bases and J by 0 bases, with 12 bases between them. Germline V gives CDR1 GTSNPN, CDR2 SVGIG (reference sequence). The CDR3 is 15 amino acids.